Below, one T cell receptor (beta chain) is given with its context. Its antigen is undetermined. Method: immunoSEQ multiplex PCR; TCRdb's copy keeps in-frame clones and lacks some. The table has 45,000 to 65,000 clones, roughly 87% seen once. Germline values: CDR1 MGHRA, CDR2 YSYEKL. Trimming left V 5 bases short and J 0 bases short, with 18 bases between. The CDR3 is made up of 17 amino acids. This record belongs to a study of cytomegalovirus exposure and HLA in healthy donors. Whole-study results and caveats: First-cohort TCR clusters tended to co-occur in the 130 or so validation repertoires, a later analysis found.

The material sequenced was PBMCs. V gene TRBV4-1 combines with J gene TRBJ2-3; D possibly corresponds to TRBD1 (6 bases). The TCR sequence derives from a woman in her late teens or twenties in good health and CMV-seronegative. The CDR3 region is CASSFQVGAASTDTQYF. In DNA form, the CDR3 reads TGCGCCAGCAGCTTCCAGGTGGGGGCGGCTAGCACAGATACGCAGTATTTT.